Each of the 10 T cell receptor beta chains below was sequenced from the same sample in a study of cytomegalovirus exposure and HLA in healthy donors. A multiplex PCR was run with 60 Vbeta primers and 13 Jbeta primers. Sequencing used immunoSEQ multiplex PCR; TCRdb keeps in-frame clones, though not all of them. The table lists some 150,000 clones, about three quarters of them singletons. The sample was PBMCs. These receptors all come from a female donor in good health and CMV-seronegative.

This chain connects TRBV6-6 to TRBJ2-7, with 13 nucleotides matching TRBD2. The V gene's germline CDR1 is MNHNY and CDR2 SVGAGI (reference sequence). V shed 6 bases and J 4 bases; nucleotides not matched to a gene: 9. The CDR3 is made up of 16 amino acids. The CDR3 loop is CASRETRTSGGYEQYF. CDR3 bases: TGTGCCAGCAGAGAAACTAGGACTAGCGGGGGATACGAGCAGTACTTC.

This rearrangement joins TRBV5-6 to TRBJ2-7; 7 positions agree with TRBD1. Germline trimming cut 4 bases from V and 3 bases from J; bases unmatched to any gene: 16. The germline CDR1 and CDR2 sequences are SGHDT and YYEEEE. The CDR3 consists of 17 residues. CDR3 loop: CASSLSPKQGRFYEQYF. The CDR3 DNA reads TGTGCCAGCAGCCTATCCCCAAAACAGGGGCGCTTCTACGAGCAGTACTTC. Full variable domain (missing parts from reference TRBV5-6 and TRBJ2-7): DAGVTQSPTHLIKTRGQQVTLRCSPKSGHDTVSWYQQALGQGPQFIFQYYEEEERQRGNFPDRFSGHQFPNYSSELNVNALLLGDSALYLCASSLSPKQGRFYEQYFGPGTRLTVT.

In regard to this clone: The germline gene is not matched at one end of the junction; a read error may be the cause. The chain couples TRBV7-9 to TRBJ1-1; D is ambiguous. This CDR3 contains 13 residues. Germline V CDR1 and CDR2: SEHNR, FQNEAQ (reference sequence). CDR3 in DNA: TGTTCCAGCACACTTGCCGTGAACACTGAAGCTTTCTTT. It yields the protein CSSTLAVNTEAFF.

The chain recombines TRBV7-6 with TRBJ2-1; 8 bases fit TRBD2. The CDR3 length is 15 residues. CDR1 and CDR2 from the germline V gene are SGHVS and FNYEAQ. The ends lost 5 bases at V and 4 bases at J; junction bases unmatched: 7. CDR3 bases: TGTGCCAGCAGCCCCGGGGGGGCGAAATACAATGAGCAGTTCTTC. Translation: CASSPGGAKYNEQFF.

The J gene is TRBJ2-3, the V gene TRBV13; D perhaps matches TRBD2 (7 bases). CDR3 length: 18 residues. CDR1 is PRHDT, CDR2 FYEKMQ, per germline (reference sequence). V lost 5 bases to trimming and J lost 6 bases, with 27 bases between them. Written as DNA, the CDR3 is TGTGCCAGCAGCCATAAACGGTCGGGGGGCCCCCTCCCCGATACGCAGTATTTT. The encoded protein is CASSHKRSGGPLPDTQYF.

The chain has TRBV4-3 and TRBJ2-2; 8 bases line up with TRBD1. Germline loops: CDR1 LGHNA, CDR2 YSLEER. Losses at the gene ends were 4 bases for V and 7 bases for J; bases not matched to a gene: 8. The CDR3 is 15 residues long. CDR3 region: CASSPRAGGLGELFF. As DNA, the CDR3 is TGCGCCAGCAGCCCTAGGGCAGGGGGCCTCGGGGAGCTGTTTTTT.

The rearrangement links TRBV29-1 to TRBJ2-3; no clear D gene. The CDR3 loop spans 13 amino acids. Germline V gene data show CDR1 as SQVTM and CDR2 as ANQGSEA. Trimming cost V 3 bases and J 0 bases, with 7 bases left between them. In DNA, the CDR3 is TGCAGCGTTGATAGCAGTAGCACAGATACGCAGTATTTT. Translating gives CSVDSSSTDTQYF.

The V call is TRBV30, the J call TRBJ2-7, with D maybe TRBD2 (5 bases). The CDR3 is 14 amino acids. Germline V gives CDR1 GTSNPN, CDR2 SVGIG (reference sequence). Trimming pared 4 bases from V and 0 bases from J, leaving 13 bases between. The CDR3 region is CAWKLVGSSYEQYF. In DNA form, the CDR3 reads TGTGCCTGGAAGCTTGTGGGGAGCTCCTACGAGCAGTACTTC.

The chain couples TRBV7-2 to TRBJ1-1; D is ambiguous. V was pared by 3 bases and J by 1 base, with 6 bases between. Germline CDR1 and CDR2: SGHTA and FQGNSA. The CDR3 is 13 residues long. In nucleotides, the CDR3 is TGTGCCAGCAGCTTGAGAGGGAACACTGAAGCTTTCTTT. It codes for CASSLRGNTEAFF.

This clone has a handful of counts. The genes are TRBV28 and TRBJ2-5, with 8 bases identical to TRBD2. Germline V gene lookup returns CDR1 MDHEN and CDR2 SYDVKM. The CDR3 length is 14 residues. Germline trimming cut 5 bases from V and 2 bases from J; bases unmatched to any gene: 4. The CDR3 DNA follows: TGTGCCAGCAGTCTAAGCGGGAGACAAGAGACCCAGTACTTC. As protein: CASSLSGRQETQYF.